A selection of T cell receptor beta chains follows, all from one sample in a study of Graves' ophthalmopathy and Graves' hyperthyroidism. Using its own MiXCR run on the multiplex PCR reads, TCRdb lists one record per CDR3 protein. This sample has around 40,000 distinct CDR3 sequences, with about 50% found just once. Sequenced sample: peripheral blood. The receptors were gathered from an adult man with Graves' ophthalmopathy. Both conserved end residues are part of each CDR3. The D gene is left open where the match is weak. For some rows the clone size is stated as once, few or many, or as a class when expanded; others skip it.

many	TRBV5-1	TRBJ1-1	-	TGCGCCAGCAGCTTCCTTGGGGGCGACCGAGTTCGGACTGAAGCTTTCTTT	CASSFLGGDRVRTEAFF
many	TRBV7-8	TRBJ1-2	-	TGTGCCAGCAGCTTAGTGGCGTGGACAGAATTTACTAACTATGGCTACACCTTC	CASSLVAWTEFTNYGYTF
many	TRBV6-5	TRBJ1-5	TRBD1	TGTGCCAGCAGTTCACGGGACAGGGGGAGCAATCAGCCCCAGCATTTT	CASSSRDRGSNQPQHF
once	TRBV7-9	TRBJ2-5	-	TGTACCAGCACGATGCTTAGGGCCCAAGAGACCCAGTACTTC	CTSTMLRAQETQYF
-	TRBV24-1	TRBJ2-7	-	TGTGCCACCAGTGATTACAGGGGAGGGGTCTACGAGCAGTACTTC	CATSDYRGGVYEQYF
many	TRBV6-6	TRBJ1-1	-	TGTGCCAGCAGTTTATCTGGGACTGAAGCTTTCTTT	CASSLSGTEAFF
many	TRBV29-1	TRBJ2-2	TRBD2	TGCAGCGTCAGATCCGGTGGGACTAGCGGTACCGGGGAGCTGTTTTTT	CSVRSGGTSGTGELFF
many	TRBV2	TRBJ2-5	-	TGTGCCAGCAGGGAAGAAGACAGACCCCAAGAGACCCAGTACTTC	CASREEDRPQETQYF
many	TRBV2	TRBJ2-2	TRBD1	TGTGCCAGCAGTGGCCGGGACAGGGAACGCTTAAACACCGGGGAGCTGTTTTTT	CASSGRDRERLNTGELFF
few	TRBV6-1	TRBJ2-2	-	TGTGCCAGCAGTGAAGCTAGCGGGGAGCTGTTTTTT	CASSEASGELFF
many	TRBV2	TRBJ2-3	TRBD2	TGTGCCAGCAGTGAAGAAGGCGGGGGGGCAGTTGGCACAGATACGCAGTATTTT	CASSEEGGGAVGTDTQYF
-	TRBV15	TRBJ2-1	TRBD2	TGTGCCACCAGCAGAGATGGTAGCGGGAGCTATGAGCAGTTCTTC	CATSRDGSGSYEQFF
many	TRBV20-1	TRBJ2-3	-	TGCAGTGCCGTAGTGTTGACCACTAGCACAGATACGCAGTATTTT	CSAVVLTTSTDTQYF
-	TRBV15	TRBJ2-1	TRBD2	TGTGCCACCAGCAGCCAGGGAGCTAGCGGGAACAATGAGCAGTTCTTC	CATSSQGASGNNEQFF
-	TRBV9	TRBJ2-3	-	TGTGCCAGCAGCGTAGGAATTGGCGGGGCAGATATGCAGTATTTT	CASSVGIGGADMQYF
many	TRBV5-5	TRBJ2-1	TRBD1	TGTGCCAGCAGCCCTAACAGGGGGGCCTACAATGAGCAGTTCTTC	CASSPNRGAYNEQFF
few	TRBV7-6	TRBJ1-5	-	TGTGCCAGCAGCCGACAGGCGGACCAGCCCCAGCATTTT	CASSRQADQPQHF
-	TRBV7-2	TRBJ2-1	-	TGTGCCAGCAGCTTAGTAGGCGGGGCGGGGAGGAATGAGCAGTTCTTC	CASSLVGGAGRNEQFF
-	TRBV4-3	TRBJ2-3	TRBD2	TGCGCCAGCAGCCAAGTTGTAGCGGCGGGGGGGCCCGCTAGCACAGATACGCAGTATTTT	CASSQVVAAGGPASTDTQYF
-	TRBV15	TRBJ2-7	-	TGTGCCACCAGCAGAGGGGGCTCCTACGAGCAGTACTTC	CATSRGGSYEQYF
-	TRBV20-1	TRBJ2-1	-	TGCAGTGCTAGACTAGCGAATGAGCAGTTCTTC	CSARLANEQFF
-	TRBV20-1	TRBJ1-2	TRBD1	TGCAGTGCTTCCGGGACAGGGGGCGGCTACACCTTC	CSASGTGGGYTF
-	TRBV6-1	TRBJ2-3	TRBD2	TGTGCCAGCAGTGAATTTAGCGGGAGCACAGATACGCAGTATTTT	CASSEFSGSTDTQYF
-	TRBV6-2/TRBV6-3	TRBJ1-6	TRBD1	TGTGCCAGCAGCGGGACAGATAATTCACCCCTCCACTTT	CASSGTDNSPLHF
few	TRBV30	TRBJ2-2	-	TGTGCCTGGAGTGTACCCTACAGGGAGCTGTTTTTT	CAWSVPYRELFF
many	TRBV6-4	TRBJ2-2	-	TGTGCCAGCAGTGACATCTGGAACACCGGGGAGCTGTTTTTT	CASSDIWNTGELFF
-	TRBV12-3/TRBV12-4	TRBJ1-1	-	TGTGCCAGCAGTTTAAGGACTAGCGGAGTGAACACTGAAGCTTTCTTT	CASSLRTSGVNTEAFF
-	TRBV24-1	TRBJ1-3	-	TGTGCCACCAGTCCAGGTGCTGGAAACACCATATATTTT	CATSPGAGNTIYF
many	TRBV12-3/TRBV12-4	TRBJ1-3	-	TGTGCCAGCAGCCTGGTTAGCTCTGGAAACACCATATATTTT	CASSLVSSGNTIYF
-	TRBV12-3/TRBV12-4	TRBJ1-3	-	TGTGCCAGCAGTTTAAGCAGGGACATCATATATTTT	CASSLSRDIIYF
many	TRBV4-2	TRBJ2-5	-	TGTGCCAGCAGCCAGGCAGCGCCCCAGTGGACCCAGTACTTC	CASSQAAPQWTQYF